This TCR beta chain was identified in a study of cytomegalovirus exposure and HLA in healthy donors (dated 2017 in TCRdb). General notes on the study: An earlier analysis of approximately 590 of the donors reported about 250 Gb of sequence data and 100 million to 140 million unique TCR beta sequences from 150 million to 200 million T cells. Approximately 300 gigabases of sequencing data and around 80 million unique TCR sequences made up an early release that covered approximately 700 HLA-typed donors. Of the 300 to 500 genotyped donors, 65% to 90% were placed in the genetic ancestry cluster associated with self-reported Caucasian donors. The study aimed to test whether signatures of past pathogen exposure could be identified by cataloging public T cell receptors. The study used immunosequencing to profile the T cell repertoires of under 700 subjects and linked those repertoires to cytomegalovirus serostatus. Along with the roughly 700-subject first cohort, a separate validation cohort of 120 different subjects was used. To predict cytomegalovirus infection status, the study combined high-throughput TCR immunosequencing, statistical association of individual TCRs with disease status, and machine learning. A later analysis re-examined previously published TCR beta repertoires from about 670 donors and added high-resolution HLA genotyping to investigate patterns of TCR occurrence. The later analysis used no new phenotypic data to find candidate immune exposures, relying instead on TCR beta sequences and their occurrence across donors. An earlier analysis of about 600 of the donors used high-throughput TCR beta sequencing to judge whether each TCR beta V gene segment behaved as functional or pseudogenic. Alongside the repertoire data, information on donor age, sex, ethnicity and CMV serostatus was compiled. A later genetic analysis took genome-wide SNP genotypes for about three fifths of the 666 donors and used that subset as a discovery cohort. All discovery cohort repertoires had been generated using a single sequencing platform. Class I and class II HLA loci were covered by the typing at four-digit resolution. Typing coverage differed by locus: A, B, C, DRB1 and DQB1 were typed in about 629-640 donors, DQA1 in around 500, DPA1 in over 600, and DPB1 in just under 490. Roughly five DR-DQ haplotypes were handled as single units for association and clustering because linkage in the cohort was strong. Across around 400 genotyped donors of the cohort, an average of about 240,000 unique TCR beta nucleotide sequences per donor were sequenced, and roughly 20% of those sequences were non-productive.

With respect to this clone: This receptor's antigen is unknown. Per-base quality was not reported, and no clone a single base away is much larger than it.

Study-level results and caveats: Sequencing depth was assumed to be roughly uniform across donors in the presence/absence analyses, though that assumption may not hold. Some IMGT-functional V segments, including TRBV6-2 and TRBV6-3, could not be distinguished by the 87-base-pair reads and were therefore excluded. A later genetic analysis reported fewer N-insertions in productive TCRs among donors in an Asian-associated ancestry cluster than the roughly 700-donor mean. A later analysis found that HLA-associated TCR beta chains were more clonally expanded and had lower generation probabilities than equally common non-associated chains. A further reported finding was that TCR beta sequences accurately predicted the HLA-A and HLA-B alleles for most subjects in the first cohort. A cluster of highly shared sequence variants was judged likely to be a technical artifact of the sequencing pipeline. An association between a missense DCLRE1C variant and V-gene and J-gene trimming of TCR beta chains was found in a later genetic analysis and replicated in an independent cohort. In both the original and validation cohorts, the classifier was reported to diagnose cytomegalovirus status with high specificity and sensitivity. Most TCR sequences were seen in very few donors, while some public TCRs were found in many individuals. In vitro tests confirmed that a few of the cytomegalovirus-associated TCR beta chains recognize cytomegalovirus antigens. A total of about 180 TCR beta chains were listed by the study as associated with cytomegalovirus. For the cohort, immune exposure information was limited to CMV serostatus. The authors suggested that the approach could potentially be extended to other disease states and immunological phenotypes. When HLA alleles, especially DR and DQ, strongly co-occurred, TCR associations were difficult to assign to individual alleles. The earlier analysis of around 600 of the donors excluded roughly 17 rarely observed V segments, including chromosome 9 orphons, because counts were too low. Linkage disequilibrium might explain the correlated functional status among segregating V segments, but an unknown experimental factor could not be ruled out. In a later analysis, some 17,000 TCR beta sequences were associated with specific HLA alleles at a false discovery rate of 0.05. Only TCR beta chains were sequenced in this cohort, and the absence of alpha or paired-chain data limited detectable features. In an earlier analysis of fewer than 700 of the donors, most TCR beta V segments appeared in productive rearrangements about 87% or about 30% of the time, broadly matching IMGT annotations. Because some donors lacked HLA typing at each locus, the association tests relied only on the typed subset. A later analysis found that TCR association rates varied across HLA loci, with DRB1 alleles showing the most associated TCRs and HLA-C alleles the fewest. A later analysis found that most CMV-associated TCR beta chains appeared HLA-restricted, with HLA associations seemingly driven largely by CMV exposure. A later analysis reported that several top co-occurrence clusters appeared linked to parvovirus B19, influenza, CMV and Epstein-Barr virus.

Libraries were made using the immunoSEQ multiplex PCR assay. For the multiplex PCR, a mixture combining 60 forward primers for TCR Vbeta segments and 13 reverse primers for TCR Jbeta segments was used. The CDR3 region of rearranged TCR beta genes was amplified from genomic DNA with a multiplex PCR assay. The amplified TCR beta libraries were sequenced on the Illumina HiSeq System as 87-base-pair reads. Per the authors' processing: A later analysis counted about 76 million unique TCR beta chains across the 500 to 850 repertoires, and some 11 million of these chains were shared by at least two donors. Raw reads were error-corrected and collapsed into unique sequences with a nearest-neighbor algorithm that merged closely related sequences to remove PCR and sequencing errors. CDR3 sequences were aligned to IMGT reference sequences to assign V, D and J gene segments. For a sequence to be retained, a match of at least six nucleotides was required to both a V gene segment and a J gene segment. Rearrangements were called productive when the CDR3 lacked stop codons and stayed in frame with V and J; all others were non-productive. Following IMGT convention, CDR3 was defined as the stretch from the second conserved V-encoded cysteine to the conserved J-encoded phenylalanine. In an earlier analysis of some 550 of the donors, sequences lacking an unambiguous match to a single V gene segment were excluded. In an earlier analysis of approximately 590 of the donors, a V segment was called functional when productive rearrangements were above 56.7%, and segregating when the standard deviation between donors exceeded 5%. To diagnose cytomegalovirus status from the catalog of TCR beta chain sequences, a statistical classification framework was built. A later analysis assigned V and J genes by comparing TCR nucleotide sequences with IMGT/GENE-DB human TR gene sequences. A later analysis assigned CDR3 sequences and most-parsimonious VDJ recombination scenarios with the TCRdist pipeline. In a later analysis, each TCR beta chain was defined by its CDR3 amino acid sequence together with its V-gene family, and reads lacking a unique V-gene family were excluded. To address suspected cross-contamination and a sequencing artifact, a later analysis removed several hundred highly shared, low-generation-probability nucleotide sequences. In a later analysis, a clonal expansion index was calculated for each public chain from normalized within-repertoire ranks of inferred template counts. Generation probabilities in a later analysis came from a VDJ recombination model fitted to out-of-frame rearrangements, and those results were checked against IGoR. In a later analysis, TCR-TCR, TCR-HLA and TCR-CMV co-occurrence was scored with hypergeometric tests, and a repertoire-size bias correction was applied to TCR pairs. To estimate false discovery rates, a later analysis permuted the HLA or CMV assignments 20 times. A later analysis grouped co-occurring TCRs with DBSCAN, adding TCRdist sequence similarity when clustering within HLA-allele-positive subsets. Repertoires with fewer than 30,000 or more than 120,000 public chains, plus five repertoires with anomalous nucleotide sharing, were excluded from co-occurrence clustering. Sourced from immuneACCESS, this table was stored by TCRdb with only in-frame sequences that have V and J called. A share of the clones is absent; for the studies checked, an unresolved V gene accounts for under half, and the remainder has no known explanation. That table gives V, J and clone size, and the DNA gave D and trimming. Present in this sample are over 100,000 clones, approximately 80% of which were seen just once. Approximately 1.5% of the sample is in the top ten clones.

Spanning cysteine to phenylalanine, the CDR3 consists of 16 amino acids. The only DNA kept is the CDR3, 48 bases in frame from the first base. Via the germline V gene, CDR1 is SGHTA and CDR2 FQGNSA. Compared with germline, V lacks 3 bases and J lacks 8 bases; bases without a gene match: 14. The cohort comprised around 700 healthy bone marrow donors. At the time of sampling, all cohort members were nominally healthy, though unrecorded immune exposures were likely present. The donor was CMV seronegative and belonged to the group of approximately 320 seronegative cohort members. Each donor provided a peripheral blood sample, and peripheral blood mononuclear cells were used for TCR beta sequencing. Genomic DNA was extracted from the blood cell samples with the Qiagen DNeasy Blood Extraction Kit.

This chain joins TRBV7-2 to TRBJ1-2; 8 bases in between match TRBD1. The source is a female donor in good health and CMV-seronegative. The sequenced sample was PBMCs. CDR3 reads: CASSFEPGGPNQGYTF. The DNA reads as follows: TGTGCCAGCAGCTTCGAACCAGGGGGCCCCAACCAGGGCTACACCTTC.